Included here is one T cell receptor beta chain sequence, with context. This entry is derived from a study of shared clonotypes between healthy human individuals. The method was immunoSEQ multiplex PCR; TCRdb's version includes in-frame clones alone and lacks a portion of them. The table shows some 580,000 clones, with more than 95% occurring only once. CDR3 length: 12 residues. Trimming took 5 bases from V and 5 from J, leaving 9 bases between them. The germline gives CDR1 SGHDT, CDR2 YYEEEE. Naive CD8 cells comprised CD45RO-negative, CCR7-positively selected cells, excluding terminally differentiated effector memory CD45RA+ cells.

Sequencing used naive CD8+ T cells sorted from blood. This TCR was sampled from a man between 25 and 39 years old in good health. V gene TRBV5-6 combines with J gene TRBJ2-3; D is ambiguous. For the CDR3, the DNA is TGTGCCAGCAGACAGACGGGAGATACGCAGTATTTT. Amino acids: CASRQTGDTQYF.